The clone carrying this T cell receptor beta chain was counted between two and nine times. Its antigen is unknown. CDR1 is ENHRY and CDR2 is SYGVKD in the germline V gene. The V gene end was trimmed by 7 bases and the J gene end by 5 bases; junction bases not matched to a gene: 8. The CDR3 spans 14 residues. Each sample gave at least 7 million isolated PBMCs. The extraction recovered at least 6 micrograms of total RNA per sample. The data derive from a study of blood T cells in healthy people across ages. Study-level findings and limits: Shifts in expanded clonotypes may have been confounded by donor CMV status, which was unknown. Unsorted PBMC input precluded a conclusive naive versus antigen-experienced comparison.

Then a second PCR, running about 7 to 11 cycles, was carried out with a sample-barcoded 5' primer and a J-beta primer mix. TCRdb used MiXCR to reprocess the 5' RACE reads, holding one entry per CDR3 protein. The data contain about 1.7 million distinct CDR3 sequences, roughly 30% of them singletons. This chain connects TRBV10-3 to TRBJ2-5; 9 bases are a match to TRBD2. Source material: blood. This TCR was recovered from a woman in her 30s in good health. The CDR3 loop reads CAIKQSSGDETQYF. DNA for the CDR3: TGTGCCATCAAGCAGTCTAGCGGGGATGAGACCCAGTACTTC.